A selection of T cell receptor beta chains follows, all from one sample in a study of shared clonotypes between healthy human individuals. Assay: immunoSEQ multiplex PCR; the TCRdb copy retains only in-frame clones and omits some. Altogether 980,000 or so clones are present, about three quarters being singletons, with the ten largest covering roughly 1.5%. Input material: memory CD4+ T cells sorted from blood. These receptors originate from a man aged 18 to 29 in good health. Each CDR3 is given with its conserved first and last residue.

V gene: TRBV20-1; CDR3 protein: CSALSEYEQYF
V gene: TRBV7-2; CDR3 protein: CASSSPLTNEQFF
V gene: TRBV5-1; CDR3 protein: CASSSDRARGTEAFF
V gene: TRBV7-9; CDR3 protein: CASSSSTGTANIQYF
V gene: TRBV11-2; CDR3 protein: CASRPGWAPNTEAFF
V gene: TRBV5-1; CDR3 protein: CASTFIPSDTQYF
V gene: TRBV19; CDR3 protein: CASSMRGQGAFEQYF
V gene: TRBV30; CDR3 protein: CAWSRGYGYTF
V gene: TRBV2; CDR3 protein: CASTQDTRGYTF
V gene: TRBV4-3; CDR3 protein: CASSRVLGGGTGELFF
V gene: TRBV5-1; CDR3 protein: CASRTTSGRSTDTQYF
V gene: TRBV5-6; CDR3 protein: CASSFRQGGGEQYF
V gene: TRBV6-6; CDR3 protein: CASKRGPNTEAFF
V gene: TRBV18; CDR3 protein: CASSPSGSWINEKLFF
V gene: TRBV5-6; CDR3 protein: CASSLPQDSYEQYF
V gene: TRBV7-7; CDR3 protein: CASSLTANTGELFF
V gene: TRBV5-4; CDR3 protein: CASSLVGTSIGGYTF
V gene: TRBV5-1; CDR3 protein: CASSLAQYQSPLHF
V gene: TRBV6-1; CDR3 protein: CASSAWDEQYF
V gene: TRBV6-4; CDR3 protein: CASSDRSGLETQYF
V gene: TRBV6-6; CDR3 protein: CASSLDRATGELFF
V gene: TRBV13; CDR3 protein: CASSYRQGNTEAFF
V gene: TRBV19; CDR3 protein: CASSVSGTGANVLTF
V gene: TRBV6-5; CDR3 protein: CASRQPGAEKLFF
V gene: TRBV29-1; CDR3 protein: CSSGQGKETQYF
V gene: TRBV7-8; CDR3 protein: CASSSGRGTGELFF
V gene: TRBV30; CDR3 protein: CAWSAGELFF
V gene: TRBV19; CDR3 protein: CASSMEGTSGFYNEQFF
V gene: TRBV19; CDR3 protein: CASSYQGLTSSSYEQYF
V gene: TRBV10-3; CDR3 protein: CASSTILQETGELFF
V gene: TRBV25-1; CDR3 protein: CASSELGVSGELFF
V gene: TRBV4-1; CDR3 protein: CASARAGTGTDTQYF
V gene: TRBV19; CDR3 protein: CAIGPINQPQHF
V gene: TRBV6-1; CDR3 protein: CASSDRYTKNIQYF
V gene: TRBV5-1; CDR3 protein: CASSLEGASGNTIYF
V gene: TRBV9; CDR3 protein: CASSGQRSTEAFF
V gene: TRBV5-1; CDR3 protein: CASTDPDRGAHEQYF
V gene: TRBV6-5; CDR3 protein: CASRHQGTGYYEQYF
V gene: TRBV19; CDR3 protein: CASSESGVSPANEKLFF
V gene: TRBV7-2; CDR3 protein: CASSLELAPYNEQFF
V gene: TRBV2; CDR3 protein: CASRRTGPIAEAFF
V gene: TRBV6-5; CDR3 protein: CASSGTWLAGYTF
V gene: TRBV6-6; CDR3 protein: CASSPEGRATEAFF
V gene: TRBV7-9; CDR3 protein: CASSLLTGSSYNEQFF
V gene: TRBV15; CDR3 protein: CATSRDPGGVTNEKLFF
V gene: TRBV28; CDR3 protein: CASSFSPRQGMQQYF
V gene: TRBV6-5; CDR3 protein: CASSSVAGAFYNEQFF
V gene: TRBV2; CDR3 protein: CASSPTGARGSGKGQFF
V gene: TRBV19; CDR3 protein: CASSIGTGPAEAFF
V gene: TRBV6-5; CDR3 protein: CASSYGPGGAETQYF
V gene: TRBV2; CDR3 protein: CASSRDSNEQFF
V gene: TRBV10-3; CDR3 protein: CAIVGGQGAEAFF
V gene: TRBV18; CDR3 protein: CASSPMGQGAPDYGYTF
V gene: TRBV28; CDR3 protein: CASSLGTGAYNTEAFF
V gene: TRBV5-4; CDR3 protein: CASSLDRRSPLHF
V gene: TRBV2; CDR3 protein: CASSVRGGLAEQFF
V gene: TRBV7-8; CDR3 protein: CASSETGGEYNEQFF
V gene: TRBV28; CDR3 protein: CASSLGRTAANYGYTF
V gene: TRBV18; CDR3 protein: CASSYLRGEEQYF